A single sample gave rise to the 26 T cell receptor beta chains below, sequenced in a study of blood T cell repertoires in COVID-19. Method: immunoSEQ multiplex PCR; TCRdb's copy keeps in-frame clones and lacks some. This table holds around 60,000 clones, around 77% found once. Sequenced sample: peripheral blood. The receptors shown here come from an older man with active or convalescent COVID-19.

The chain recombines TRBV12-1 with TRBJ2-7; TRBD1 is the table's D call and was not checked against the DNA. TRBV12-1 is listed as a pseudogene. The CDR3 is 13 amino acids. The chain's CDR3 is CASSYDRGYEQYF. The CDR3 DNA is TGTGCCAGCAGCTACGACAGGGGTTACGAGCAGTACTTC.

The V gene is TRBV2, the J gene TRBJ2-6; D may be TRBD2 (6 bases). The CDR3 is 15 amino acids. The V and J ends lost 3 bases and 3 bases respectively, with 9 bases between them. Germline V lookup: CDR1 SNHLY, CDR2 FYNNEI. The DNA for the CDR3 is TGTGCCAGCAGTGACCGGGGGATTGGGGCCAACGTCCTGACTTTC. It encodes CASSDRGIGANVLTF.

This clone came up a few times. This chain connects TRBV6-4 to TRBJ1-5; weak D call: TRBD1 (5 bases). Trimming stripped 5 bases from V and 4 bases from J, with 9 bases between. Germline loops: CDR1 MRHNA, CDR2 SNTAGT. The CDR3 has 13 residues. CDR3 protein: CASSQGPNQPQHF. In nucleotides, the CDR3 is TGTGCCAGCAGTCAGGGCCCGAATCAGCCCCAGCATTTT.

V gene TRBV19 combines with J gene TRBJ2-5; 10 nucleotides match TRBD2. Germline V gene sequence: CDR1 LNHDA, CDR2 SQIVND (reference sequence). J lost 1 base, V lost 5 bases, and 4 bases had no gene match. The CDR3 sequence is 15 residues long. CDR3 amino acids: CASSGGTSAQETQYF. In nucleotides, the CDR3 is TGTGCCAGTAGTGGGGGGACTAGCGCCCAAGAGACCCAGTACTTC.

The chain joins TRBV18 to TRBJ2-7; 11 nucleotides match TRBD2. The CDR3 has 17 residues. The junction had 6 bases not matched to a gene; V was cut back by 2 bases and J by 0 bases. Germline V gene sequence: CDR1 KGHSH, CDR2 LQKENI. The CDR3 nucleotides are TGTGCCAGCTCACCAATGCCCGGGACTAGCGGCTCCTACGAGCAGTACTTC. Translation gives CASSPMPGTSGSYEQYF.

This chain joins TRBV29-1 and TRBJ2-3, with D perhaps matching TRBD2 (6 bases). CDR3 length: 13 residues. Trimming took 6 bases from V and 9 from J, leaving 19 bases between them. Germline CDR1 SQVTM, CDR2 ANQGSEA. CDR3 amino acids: CSVGDSRDPTQYF. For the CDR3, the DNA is TGCAGCGTAGGGGACTCCCGGGACCCAACGCAGTATTTT.

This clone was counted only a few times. CDR3 sequence: CASSSPSGYSYEQYF. DNA of the CDR3: TGTGCCAGTAGTAGCCCTAGCGGGTATTCCTACGAGCAGTACTTC. This rearrangement joins TRBV19 to TRBJ2-7, with 8 bases fitting TRBD2. The CDR3 totals 15 residues. Germline V gene lookup returns CDR1 LNHDA and CDR2 SQIVND (reference sequence). The V gene end was trimmed by 4 bases and the J gene end by 1 base; junction bases not matched to a gene: 6.

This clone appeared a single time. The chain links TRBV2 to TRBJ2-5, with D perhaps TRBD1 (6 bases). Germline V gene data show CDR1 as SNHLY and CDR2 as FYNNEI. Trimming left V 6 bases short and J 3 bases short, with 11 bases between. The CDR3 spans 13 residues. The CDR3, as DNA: TGTGCCAGCAGGAAGGACAGCGAAGAGACCCAGTACTTC. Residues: CASRKDSEETQYF.

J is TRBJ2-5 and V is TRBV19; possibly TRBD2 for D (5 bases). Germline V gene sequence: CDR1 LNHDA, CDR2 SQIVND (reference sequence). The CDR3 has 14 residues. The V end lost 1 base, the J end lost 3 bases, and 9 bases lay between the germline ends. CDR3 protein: CASSIVERKETQYF. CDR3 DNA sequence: TGTGCCAGTAGTATAGTGGAGCGGAAAGAGACCCAGTACTTC.

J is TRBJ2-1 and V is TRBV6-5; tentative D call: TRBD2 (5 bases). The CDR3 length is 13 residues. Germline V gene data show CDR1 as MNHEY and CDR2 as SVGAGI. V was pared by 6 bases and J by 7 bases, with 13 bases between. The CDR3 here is CASRGREWNEQFF. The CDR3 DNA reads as TGTGCCAGCAGGGGGAGAGAGTGGAATGAGCAGTTCTTC.

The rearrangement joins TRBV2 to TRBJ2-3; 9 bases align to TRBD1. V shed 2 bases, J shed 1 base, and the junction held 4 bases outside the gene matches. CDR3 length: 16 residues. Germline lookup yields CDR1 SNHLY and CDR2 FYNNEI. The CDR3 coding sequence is TGTGCCAGCAGTGAACTGGGACAGGGCGGCACAGATACGCAGTATTTT. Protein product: CASSELGQGGTDTQYF.

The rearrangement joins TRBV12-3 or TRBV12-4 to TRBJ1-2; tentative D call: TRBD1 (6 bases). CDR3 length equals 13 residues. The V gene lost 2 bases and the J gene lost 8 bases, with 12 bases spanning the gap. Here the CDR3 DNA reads TGTGCCAGCAGTTTACACAAGGACAGCGGCTACACCTTC. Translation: CASSLHKDSGYTF.

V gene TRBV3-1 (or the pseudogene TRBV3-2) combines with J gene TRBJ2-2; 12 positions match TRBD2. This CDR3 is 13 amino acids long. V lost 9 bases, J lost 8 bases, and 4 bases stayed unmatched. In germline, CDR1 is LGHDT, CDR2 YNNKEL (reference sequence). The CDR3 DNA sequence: TGTGCCAGTAGACTAGCGGGGGCAGGGGAGCTGTTTTTT. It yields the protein CASRLAGAGELFF.

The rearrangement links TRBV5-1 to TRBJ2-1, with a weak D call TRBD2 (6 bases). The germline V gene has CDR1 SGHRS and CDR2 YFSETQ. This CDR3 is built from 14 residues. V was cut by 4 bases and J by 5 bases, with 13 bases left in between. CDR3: CASSRELGNNEQFF. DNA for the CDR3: TGCGCCAGCAGCCGGGAGTTAGGTAACAATGAGCAGTTCTTC.

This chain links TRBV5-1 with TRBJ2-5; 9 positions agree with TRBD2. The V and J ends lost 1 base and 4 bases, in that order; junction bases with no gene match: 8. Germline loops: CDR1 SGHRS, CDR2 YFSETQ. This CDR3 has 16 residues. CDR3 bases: TGCGCCAGCAGCTTGACCGGGACTAGCAGTCGAGAGACCCAGTACTTC. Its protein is CASSLTGTSSRETQYF.

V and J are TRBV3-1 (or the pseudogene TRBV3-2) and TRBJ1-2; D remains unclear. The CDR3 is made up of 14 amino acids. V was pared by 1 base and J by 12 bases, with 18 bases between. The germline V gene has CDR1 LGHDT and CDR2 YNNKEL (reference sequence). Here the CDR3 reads CASSQAAGRSAHTF. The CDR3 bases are TGTGCCAGCAGCCAAGCCGCGGGCAGGTCAGCTCACACCTTC.

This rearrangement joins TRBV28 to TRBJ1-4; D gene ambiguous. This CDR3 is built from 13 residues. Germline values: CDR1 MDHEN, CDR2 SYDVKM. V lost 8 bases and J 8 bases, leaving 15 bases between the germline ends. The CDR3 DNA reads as TGTGCCAGCGGCCCGGTGTCGCGGGAAAAACTGTTTTTT. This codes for CASGPVSREKLFF.

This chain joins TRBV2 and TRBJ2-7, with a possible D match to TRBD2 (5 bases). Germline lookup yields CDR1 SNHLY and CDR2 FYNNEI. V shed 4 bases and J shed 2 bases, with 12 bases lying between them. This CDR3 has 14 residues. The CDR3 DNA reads TGTGCCAGCAGTGGTGACCCCGGGGCCTACGAGCAGTACTTC. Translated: CASSGDPGAYEQYF.

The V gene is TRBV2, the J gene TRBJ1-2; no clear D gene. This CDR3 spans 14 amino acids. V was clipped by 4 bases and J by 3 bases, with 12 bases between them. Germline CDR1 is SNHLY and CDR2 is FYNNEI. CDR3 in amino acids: CASSAVAGYYGYTF. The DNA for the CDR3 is TGTGCCAGCAGTGCCGTTGCGGGTTACTATGGCTACACCTTC.

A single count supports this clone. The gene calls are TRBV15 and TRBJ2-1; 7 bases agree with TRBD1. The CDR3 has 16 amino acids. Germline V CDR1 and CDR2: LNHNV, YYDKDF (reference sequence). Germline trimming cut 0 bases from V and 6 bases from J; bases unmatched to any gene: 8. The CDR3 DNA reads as TGTGCCACCAGCAGAGATATTACAGGGGTGAGCAATGAGCAGTTCTTC. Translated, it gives CATSRDITGVSNEQFF.

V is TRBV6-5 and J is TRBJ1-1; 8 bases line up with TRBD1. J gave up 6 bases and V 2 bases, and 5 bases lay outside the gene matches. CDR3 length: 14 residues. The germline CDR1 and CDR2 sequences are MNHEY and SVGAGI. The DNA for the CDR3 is TGTGCCAGCAGTTACAAGACAGGGGCCCCTGAAGCTTTCTTT. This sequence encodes CASSYKTGAPEAFF.

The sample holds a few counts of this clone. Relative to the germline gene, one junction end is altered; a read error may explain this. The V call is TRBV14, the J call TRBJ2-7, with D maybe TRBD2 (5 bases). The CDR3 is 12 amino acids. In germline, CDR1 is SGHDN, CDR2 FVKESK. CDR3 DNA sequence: TGTGCCAGCAGCCCTGAGGGTTTAGGGCAGCACTTC. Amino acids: CASSPEGLGQHF.

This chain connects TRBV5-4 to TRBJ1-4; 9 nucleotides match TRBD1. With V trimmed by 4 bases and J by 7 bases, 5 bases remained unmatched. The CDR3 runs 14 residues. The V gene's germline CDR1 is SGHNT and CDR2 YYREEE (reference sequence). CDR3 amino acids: CASSPGQGVEKLFF. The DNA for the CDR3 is TGTGCCAGCAGCCCGGGACAGGGTGTTGAAAAACTGTTTTTT. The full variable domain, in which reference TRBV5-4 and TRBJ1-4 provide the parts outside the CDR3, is ETGVTQSPTHLIKTRGQQVTLRCSSQSGHNTVSWYQQALGQGPQFIFQYYREEENGRGNFPPRFSGLQFPNYSSELNVNALELDDSALYLCASSPGQGVEKLFFGSGTQLSVL.

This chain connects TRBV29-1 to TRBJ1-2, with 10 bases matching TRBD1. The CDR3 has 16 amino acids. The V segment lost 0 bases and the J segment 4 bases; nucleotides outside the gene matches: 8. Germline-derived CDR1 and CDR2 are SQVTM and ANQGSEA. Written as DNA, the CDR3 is TGCAGCGTTGAAGATCCTCGGACAGGGGGTGGCTATGGCTACACCTTC. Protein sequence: CSVEDPRTGGGYGYTF.

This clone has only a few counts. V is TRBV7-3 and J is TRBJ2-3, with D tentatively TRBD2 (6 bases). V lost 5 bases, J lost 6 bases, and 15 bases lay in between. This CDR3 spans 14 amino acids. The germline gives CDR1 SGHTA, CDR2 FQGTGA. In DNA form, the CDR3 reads TGTGCCAGCAGCCCGATGGGGGGTTTGGATACGCAGTATTTT. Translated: CASSPMGGLDTQYF.

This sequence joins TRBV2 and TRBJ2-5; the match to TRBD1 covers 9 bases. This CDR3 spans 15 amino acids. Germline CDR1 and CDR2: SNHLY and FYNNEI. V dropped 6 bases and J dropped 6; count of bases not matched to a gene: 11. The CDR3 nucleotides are TGTGCCAGCAGGGCCGGGACAGGGAGGTTAAAGACCCAGTACTTC. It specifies CASRAGTGRLKTQYF.